This TCR beta chain was sequenced for a study of T cells in Graves' hyperthyroidism and ophthalmopathy. This clonotype was seen many times. Its target is unknown. The germline CDR1 and CDR2 sequences are LNHDA and SQIVND (reference sequence). The V gene lost 5 bases and the J gene lost 0 bases, with 11 bases spanning the gap. The CDR3 contains 14 residues. Diagnoses rested on clinical symptoms, serum thyroxine and TRAb, thyroid ultrasound and orbital computed tomography. Blood was drawn at first hyperthyroidism diagnosis, before any ophthalmopathy symptoms. Researchers amplified the TCR beta CDR3 regions from RNA transcripts. Researchers ran a first-round RT-PCR on the TCR CDR3 using the HTBI primer set. From the multiplex PCR reads, TCRdb called clonotypes with MiXCR, one entry per CDR3 protein. The data hold about 290,000 distinct CDR3 sequences, with approximately 14% observed a single time. Study-level results: A median around 6.8 months before onset, the model predicted ophthalmopathy.

The specimen sequenced was blood. The clonotype comes from a woman in her 50s with Graves' hyperthyroidism that later progressed to Graves' ophthalmopathy. V usage is TRBV19 and J usage is TRBJ2-7; D is possibly TRBD2 (5 bases). The DNA of the CDR3 is TGTGCCAGTAGTGCCAGCGGAAGCTCCTACGAGCAGTACTTC. Translation gives CASSASGSSYEQYF.